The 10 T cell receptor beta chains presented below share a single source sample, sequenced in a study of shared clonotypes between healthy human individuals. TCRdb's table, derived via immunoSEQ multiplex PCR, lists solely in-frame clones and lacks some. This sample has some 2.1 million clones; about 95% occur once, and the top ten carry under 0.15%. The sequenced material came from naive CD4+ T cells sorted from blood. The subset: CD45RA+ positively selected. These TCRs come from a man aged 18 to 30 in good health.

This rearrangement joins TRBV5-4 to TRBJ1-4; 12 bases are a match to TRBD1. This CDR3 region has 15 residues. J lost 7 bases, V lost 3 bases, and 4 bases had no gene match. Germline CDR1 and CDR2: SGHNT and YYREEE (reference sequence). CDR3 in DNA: TGTGCCAGCAGCTCGGGGGGACAGGGGGCTGAAAAACTGTTTTTT. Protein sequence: CASSSGGQGAEKLFF.

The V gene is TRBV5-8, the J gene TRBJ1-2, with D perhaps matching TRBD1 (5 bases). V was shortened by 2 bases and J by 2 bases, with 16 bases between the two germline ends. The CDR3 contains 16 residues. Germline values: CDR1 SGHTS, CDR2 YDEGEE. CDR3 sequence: CASSFYDRGPNYGYTF. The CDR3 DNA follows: TGTGCCAGCAGCTTTTACGACAGAGGGCCGAACTATGGCTACACCTTC.

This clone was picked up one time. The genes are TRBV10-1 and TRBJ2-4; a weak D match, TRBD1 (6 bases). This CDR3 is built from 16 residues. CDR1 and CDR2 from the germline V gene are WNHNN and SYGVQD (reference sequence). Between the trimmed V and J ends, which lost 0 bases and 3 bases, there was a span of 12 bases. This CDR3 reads CASSESQIGGKNIQYF. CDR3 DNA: TGCGCCAGCAGTGAGTCGCAAATAGGGGGCAAAAACATTCAGTACTTC.

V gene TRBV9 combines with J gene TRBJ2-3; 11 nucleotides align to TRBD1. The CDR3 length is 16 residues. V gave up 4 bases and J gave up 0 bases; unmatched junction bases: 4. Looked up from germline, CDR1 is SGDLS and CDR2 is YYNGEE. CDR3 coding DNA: TGTGCCAGCAGCCGGGGACAGGGGGAGAGCACAGATACGCAGTATTTT. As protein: CASSRGQGESTDTQYF.

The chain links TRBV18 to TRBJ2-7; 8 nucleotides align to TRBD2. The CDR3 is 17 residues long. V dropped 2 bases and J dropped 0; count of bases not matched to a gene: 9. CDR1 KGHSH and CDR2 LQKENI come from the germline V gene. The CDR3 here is CASSPGLLAVRSYEQYF. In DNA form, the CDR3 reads TGTGCCAGCTCACCAGGGTTACTAGCGGTCCGCTCCTACGAGCAGTACTTC.

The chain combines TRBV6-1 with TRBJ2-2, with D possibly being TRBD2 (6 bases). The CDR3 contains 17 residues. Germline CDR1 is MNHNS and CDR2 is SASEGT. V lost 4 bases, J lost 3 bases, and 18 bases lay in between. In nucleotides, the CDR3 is TGTGCCAGCAGTGCACATCGGCGGTGGGGGGACACCGGGGAGCTGTTTTTT. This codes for CASSAHRRWGDTGELFF.

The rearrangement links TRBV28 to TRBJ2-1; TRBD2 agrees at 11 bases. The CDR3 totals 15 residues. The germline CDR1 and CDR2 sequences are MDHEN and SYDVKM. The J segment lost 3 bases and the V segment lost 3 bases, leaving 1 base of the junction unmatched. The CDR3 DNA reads TGTGCCAGCAGTTTCGGACTAGCGGGCTACAATGAGCAGTTCTTC. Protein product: CASSFGLAGYNEQFF.

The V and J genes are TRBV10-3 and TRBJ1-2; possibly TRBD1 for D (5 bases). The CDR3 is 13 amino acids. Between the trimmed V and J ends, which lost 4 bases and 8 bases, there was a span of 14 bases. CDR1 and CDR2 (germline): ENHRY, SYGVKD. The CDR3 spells CAISAGEMVGYTF. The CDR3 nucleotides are TGTGCCATCAGTGCGGGGGAGATGGTGGGCTACACCTTC.

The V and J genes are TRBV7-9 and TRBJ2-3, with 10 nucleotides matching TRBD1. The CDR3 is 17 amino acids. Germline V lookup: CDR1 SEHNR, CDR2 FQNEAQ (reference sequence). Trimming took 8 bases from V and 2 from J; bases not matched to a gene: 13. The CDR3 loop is CASSKAGQGVFTDTQYF. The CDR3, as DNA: TGTGCCAGCTCTAAAGCCGGACAGGGGGTTTTCACAGATACGCAGTATTTT.

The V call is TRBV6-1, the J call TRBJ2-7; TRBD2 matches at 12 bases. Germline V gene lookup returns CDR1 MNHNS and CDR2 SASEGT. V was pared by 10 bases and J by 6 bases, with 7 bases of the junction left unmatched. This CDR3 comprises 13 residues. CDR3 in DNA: TGTGCCATCCTAGCGGGGGGGCGCTTCGAGCAGTACTTC. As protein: CAILAGGRFEQYF.